This TCR beta chain was sequenced for a study of CD8+CD57+ T cells in acquired aplastic anemia (dated by TCRdb to about 2018). A note on the overall study: Extracted DNA from sorted CD4+ and CD8+ cells averaged approximately 3.4 ug, ranging from roughly 0.2 to 30 ug. CD8+CD57+ expansion was defined as a frequency above the mean frequency observed in healthy subjects. The study at large found these results: Although twenty-nine CD8+ CDR3 sequences were shared by patients and controls, these sequences appeared highly expressed in patients and within the immunodominant clones of patients. Between patients and healthy controls, no significant difference in CD8+ Simpson's diversity was found (P=0.060).

As to this clonotype: This receptor's antigen is unknown. One base away there is no much larger clone; base qualities are not given.

Flow cytometry had shown CD8+CD57+ cell expansion in the patients selected for sequencing. Severe acquired aplastic anemia was diagnosed in all patients according to International Study of Aplastic Anemia and Agranulocytosis and Camitta criteria. Patients had received no therapy at the time of blood sampling. In this study, sorted CD4+ and CD8+ T cells from the blood of healthy subjects and of severe aplastic anemia patients had their TCR repertoires deep-sequenced. Patients were enrolled under clinicaltrials.gov protocols 00001620, 01623167, 00001397, 00071045, 00081523 and 00961064 in the USA. Ficoll-Paque density gradient centrifugation was used to isolate peripheral blood mononuclear cells. Before DNA extraction, CD4+ and CD8+ T cells were sorted with FACS or magnetic beads. Genomic DNA was used as template for profiling of TCR beta VDJ combinations and CDR3 sequences. TCR repertoire sequencing was run on an Illumina HiSeq 2000. Per the original workflow: Repertoires were assessed using TRBV/TRBJ rearrangement plots, CDR3 size and DJ length profiles, and Simpson's diversity index. The immunodominant clone was defined as the most abundant DNA sequence in deep sequencing data. CDR3 amino acid sequences were screened for sharing across subjects and compared with published repertoires and the VDJdb database. The public reads were run again by TCRdb, first through fastp at Q25 and then through MiXCR, and only productive beta chains were kept. Entries that share a CDR3 protein sequence are merged under the most common genes and DNA. TCRdb assigned the V and J calls; the authors' analysis was not used. The sample table lists approximately 220,000 distinct CDR3 sequences, more than 45% of them with a count of one. The top ten clones comprise 7.8% of the sample.

The material sequenced was sorted CD4+, CD8+, or CD8+CD57+ T cells (not recorded which) from PBMCs. This clonotype was sampled from a human donor with aplastic anemia.

The nucleotide sequence is given as TGTGCCAGTAGTATAGGGGGGACAGATCATACCTCCGCTAACTATGGCTACACCTTC. Translated, it reads CASSIGGTDHTSANYGYTF. The chain is made from TRBV19 and TRBJ1-2, and TRBD1 aligns with 7 junction nucleotides. From V the trimming removes 1 base and from J it removes 0 bases, while the gene matches leave 14 bases of the junction unaccounted for. CDR3 length: 19 amino acids, cysteine to phenylalanine. The CDR3 DNA has 57 bases and is translated from base 1. CDR1 and CDR2, looked up from the germline V gene (reference sequence), are LNHDA and SQIVND.